This T cell receptor beta chain emerged from a study of blood T cells in healthy people across ages. The use of a sample-barcoded 5' primer and a J-beta primer mix characterized a second PCR of about 7 to 12 cycles. A minimum of 2.5 million CDR3-containing paired-end reads was obtained for each sample. TCRdb re-derived calls from the 5' RACE reads in MiXCR, one entry per CDR3 protein. The sample yields hundreds of thousands of distinct CDR3 sequences, roughly 41% seen once. In terms of origin and age, donors were healthy Caucasian individuals from Russia aged about 6 to 90. In each sample, at least 7 million PBMCs were isolated. The CDR3 extends over 13 amino acids. CDR1 and CDR2 (germline): SQVTM, ANQGSEA. J gave up 2 bases and V 6 bases, and 5 bases lay outside the gene matches.

What was sequenced was blood. The TCR sequence derives from a woman in her fifties or sixties in good health. This chain joins TRBV29-1 and TRBJ2-3, with TRBD1 identical over 7 bases. The CDR3 coding sequence is TGCAGCGTAAAGACAGGGAACACAGATACGCAGTATTTT. Amino acid sequence: CSVKTGNTDTQYF.